This T cell receptor (beta chain) was identified during a study of blood T cell repertoires in COVID-19. Study details: COVID-19 samples, acute and convalescent, were from the United States, Italy and Spain. From T cells, B-cell-depleted T cells, or PBMCs came the material, which was cDNA or gDNA.

CDR1 is MGHDK and CDR2 is SYGVNS in the germline V gene. CDR3 length: 13 amino acids. The V and J ends lost 8 bases and 3 bases, in that order; junction bases with no gene match: 5. Under the authors' procedure: For nucleated cells, counts were estimated from reference gene primer amplification. Assay: immunoSEQ multiplex PCR; the TCRdb copy retains only in-frame clones and omits some. The D gene and trimming were derived from the DNA, and the V and J assignments and clone size from that table. The table has 300,000 to 400,000 clones, around 87% seen once; the top ten hold 3%. V is TRBV25-1 and J is TRBJ2-5; 8 nucleotides line up with TRBD2. This TCR came from a human donor in a cohort sampled during active COVID-19. The material sequenced was peripheral blood. In DNA form, the CDR3 reads TGTGCCAGCTCTAGCGGGCCTAAAGAGACCCAGTACTTC. As protein: CASSSGPKETQYF.